This record looks at one TCR beta chain sequence and its context. The antigen remains undetermined. These data are taken from a study of T cells after yellow fever vaccination. Study observations and caveats: Abundant clonotypes from the bulk population could have been carried over as contaminants into FACS-sorted repertoires. The secondary response showed a weaker magnitude and a faster peak, day 5 versus 15.

The CDR3 loop spans 15 amino acids. V dropped 1 base and J dropped 3 bases, with 10 bases sitting between them. Germline CDR1 is LGHNA and CDR2 is YNFKEQ. Template-switching 5'RACE yielded the TCR cDNA; a universal primer site and UMIs were added in the process. TCRdb re-derived calls from the 5' RACE reads in MiXCR, one entry per CDR3 protein. Among some 260,000 distinct CDR3 sequences listed, 5.2% were seen once. This TCR was recovered from a man younger than 30 who received the YFV17D yellow fever vaccine. Source: CD4+ T cells sorted from PBMCs, taken on the day of the yellow fever booster vaccination. The V and J genes are TRBV4-2 and TRBJ1-3; D perhaps matches TRBD1 (5 bases). The DNA of the CDR3 is TGTGCCAGCAGCCAAGGAGGGGTGCTTGGAAACACCATATATTTT. As protein: CASSQGGVLGNTIYF.